In this sample, the clone carrying this T cell receptor beta chain turned up many times. Its antigen is undetermined. The sample's time point: patch test 3, about 24 weeks after DPC sensitization. As for treatment: therapeutic diphenylcyclopropenone sensitization with weekly scalp DPC. Blood was collected ahead of every patch test applied. The data derive from a study of human T cells and chemical hapten exposure. Study-wide background: Investigators sensitized around 2 cm by around 2 cm of upper inner arm skin with 2% DPC. Patch tests containing 0.01% DPC, applied to the upper back, were read at 6 days. Notes on the study in general: Healthy people's immune response may differ from that of the donors, who had alopecia.

The CDR3 spans 14 residues. V lost 7 bases and J 3 bases, leaving 15 bases between the germline ends. Germline CDR1 and CDR2: DFQATT and SNEGSKA (reference sequence). TCRdb called the RACE reads again in MiXCR, with one record for every CDR3 protein. The sample has under 200,000 distinct CDR3 sequences, roughly 26% seen once. This sample comprised whole blood, obtained in connection with sensitization to the hapten diphenylcyclopropenone (DPC). This chain links TRBV20-1 with TRBJ1-4, with D possibly matching TRBD1 (5 bases). The clonotype originates from a woman under 30 with alopecia areata. Some clones in this sample may be carry-over from other donors' samples. Here the CDR3 reads CSVPVAGPNEKLFF. The DNA of the CDR3 is TGCAGTGTACCGGTGGCGGGACCTAATGAAAAACTGTTTTTT.